This T cell receptor beta chain was sequenced in a study of T-cell memory formation after mild COVID-19. In the study overall: Largely donor-specific sequence clusters came from two donors. Overall study findings and caveats: Some responding clones appeared in pre-infection memory, suggesting cross-reactive memory joined. Of the contracting clones, CD4+ ones lay mainly in CM and EM, and CD8+ ones in EMRA. Clones shrinking from day 15 to 85 showed even CD4/CD8 mixes; later expanders tilted CD4+.

This clonotype was detected many times. Its antigen is unknown. V was pared by 0 bases and J by 6 bases, with 3 bases of the junction left unmatched. This CDR3 has 14 residues. CDR1 and CDR2 from the germline V gene are SGHRS and YFSETQ. TCRdb reanalysed the 5' RACE reads using MiXCR and keeps one entry per CDR3 protein. The sample has 300,000 to 400,000 distinct CDR3 sequences; 15% to 20% are singletons. The clonotype originates from a young man who had mild COVID-19 (a few samples of this study predate the infection). Cell type and time point are not known. The specimen sequenced was PBMCs or a T cell subset sorted from them (not recorded which). V is TRBV5-1 and J is TRBJ2-3; 8 positions agree with TRBD1. In DNA form, the CDR3 reads TGCGCCAGCAGCTTGGCTCAGGGGGCGGATACGCAGTATTTT. As protein: CASSLAQGADTQYF. Based on the CDR3 plus reference TRBV5-1 and TRBJ2-3, the full variable domain is KAGVTQTPRYLIKTRGQQVTLSCSPISGHRSVSWYQQTPGQGLQFLFEYFSETQRNKGNFPGRFSGRQFSNSRSEMNVSTLELGDSALYLCASSLAQGADTQYFGPGTRLTVL.